This T cell receptor (beta chain) stems from a study of blood T cells in healthy people across ages (dated by TCRdb to 2014 to 2015). Study-level background: In model experiments, roughly one uniquely barcoded TCR beta cDNA molecule per two T cells was captured by template switching. To avoid experimental bias, donors of different ages were randomly spread across the sequencing lanes. Two additional independent replicas of 1 million unique cDNA reads from the same blood draw were analyzed for two donors (one aged 18 to 30 and one aged 80 or older). The donors were split into four age groups: young (average 16 years), middle-aged (roughly 39), aged (roughly 68) and long-lived (approximately 89). To track age-related changes in TCR beta repertoire diversity, the study relied on deep sequencing normalized with unique cDNA molecular identifiers. What the work shows at the level of the full study, not this receptor alone: As age increased, observed TCR beta diversity per million T cells dropped in a roughly linear way, and a significant reduction was already evident by age 40. Compared with the aged group, the long-lived group had more naive CD4+ T cells, fewer expanded clones and increased TCR diversity, a pattern suggesting age selection. Bulk unsorted PBMC profiling prevented conclusive comparison of naive and antigen-experienced compartments. Estimates of total diversity based on one million sequenced T cells were regarded as lower bounds and as underestimates. Donor CMV infection status was unknown, potentially confounding age-related changes in expanded clonotypes. A strong correlation was found between observed TCR beta diversity and the percentage of naive T cells measured by flow cytometry.

This clonotype was counted only a few times. Its antigen has not been determined. No base qualities exist here, and no much larger clone lies one base off it. The donors were roughly 39 Caucasian individuals from Russia, aged roughly 6 to 100 years, who were systemically healthy. Each donor gave roughly 11 milliliters of peripheral blood, drawn into EDTA-treated Vacutainer tubes. Ficoll-Paque density-gradient centrifugation was used to isolate PBMCs, with at least 7 million per sample. Trizol reagent was used to extract total RNA from PBMCs, with at least 6 micrograms per sample. For every donor, an aliquot of PBMCs went through flow cytometry to measure the percentages of naive CD45RAhigh/CD27high T cells. Library preparation used 5' RACE. Sequenced on an Illumina HiSeq 2500. A second about 7 to 11 cycle PCR used a sample-barcoded 5' primer and a J-beta primer mix. Each TCR beta cDNA molecule received a unique molecular identifier from a template-switch 5' adaptor carrying 12 random nucleotides. Each sample yielded at least 2.5 million CDR3-containing paired-end reads. All of the RNA was converted into first-strand cDNA using the Mint cDNA synthesis kit, with a TRBC-specific oligonucleotide serving as the primer. Following uracil-DNA glycosylase treatment, a first 18-cycle PCR with universal primers M1SS and BC2_uni_R was performed on all cDNA. For the original study's pipeline: For normalization, 1 million high-quality reads, each with a distinct molecular identifier, were randomly selected from each sample. Instead of being binned into consensus sequences, reads with shared molecular identifiers were discarded. MiTCR, with a Q25 quality threshold and the strictest error-elimination algorithm, was used for CDR3 identification, clonotype clustering and error correction. A nonparametric unseen species model with Euler transformation was used to estimate lower-bound total TCR beta diversity. Starting from the raw public reads, TCRdb applied fastp trimming at Q25, assembled clones with MiXCR and retained in-frame beta chains. A single entry per CDR3 protein holds the most common genes and DNA from its merged rows. These V and J calls derive from TCRdb rather than the authors' analysis. The sample has about 670,000 distinct CDR3 sequences on record, about 43% of them singletons. The ten largest clones capture about 32% of the sample.

CDR1 and CDR2 (SGHTA, FQGNSA) derive from the germline V gene. From the cysteine through the phenylalanine, the CDR3 covers 17 amino acids. Of the read, only the CDR3 DNA is kept; its 51 bases are in frame from base 1. The trim is 1 base for V and 0 bases for J, with a gap of 12 bases between the germline ends. Specimen: blood. This clonotype was sampled from a man older than 75 in good health. In this chain, TRBV7-2 is recombined with TRBJ1-4, with the D gene not confidently named. The DNA reads TGTGCCAGCAGCTTAGTTGCAGGCCTTGCAACTAATGAAAAACTGTTTTTT. Its protein product is CASSLVAGLATNEKLFF.